This T cell receptor beta chain was captured in a study of blood T cell repertoires in COVID-19. At the level of the study: In each case, the material was cDNA or gDNA derived from T cells, B-cell-depleted T cells, or PBMCs.

Measured with immunoSEQ multiplex PCR; TCRdb has only the in-frame clones, and not every one. The repertoire includes fewer than 300,000 clones, approximately 82% of them detected once, and roughly 3% sits in the top ten. Input material: peripheral blood. This receptor was identified in a woman in her late teens or twenties with acute or convalescent COVID-19.

CDR3 protein: CSASVGQDGYTF. Written as DNA, the CDR3 is TGCAGTGCTAGTGTGGGACAGGACGGCTACACCTTC. The rearrangement uses TRBV20-1 and TRBJ1-2, with 8 positions matching TRBD1. The V gene's germline CDR1 is DFQATT and CDR2 SNEGSKA (reference sequence). The CDR3 contains 12 residues. The ends lost 3 bases at V and 8 bases at J; junction bases unmatched: 5.